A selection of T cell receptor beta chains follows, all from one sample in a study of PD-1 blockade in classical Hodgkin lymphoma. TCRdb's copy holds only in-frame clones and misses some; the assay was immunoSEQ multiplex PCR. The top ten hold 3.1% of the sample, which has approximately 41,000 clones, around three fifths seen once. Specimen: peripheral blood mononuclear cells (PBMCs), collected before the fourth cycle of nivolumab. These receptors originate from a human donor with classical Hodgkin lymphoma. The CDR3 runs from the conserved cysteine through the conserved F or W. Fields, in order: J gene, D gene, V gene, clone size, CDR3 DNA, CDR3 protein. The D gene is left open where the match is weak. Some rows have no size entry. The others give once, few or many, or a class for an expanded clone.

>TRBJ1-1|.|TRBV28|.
TGTGCCAGCAGGGCCCCCCCCGGTGAAGCTTTCTTT
CASRAPPGEAFF
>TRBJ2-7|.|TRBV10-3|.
TGTGCCACCTTTGGGGGCCCCGGGTGGTACGAGCAGTACTTC
CATFGGPGWYEQYF
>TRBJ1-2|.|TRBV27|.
TGTGCCAGCAGTAGGATTTGGCAGGGCCTAGAGGGCTACACCTTC
CASSRIWQGLEGYTF
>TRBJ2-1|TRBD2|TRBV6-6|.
TGTGCCAGCAGGGCCGGACTAGCGGATATCTACAATGAGCAGTTCTTC
CASRAGLADIYNEQFF
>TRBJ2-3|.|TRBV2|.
TGTGCCAGCAGCAGGGGCACAGATACGCAGTATTTT
CASSRGTDTQYF
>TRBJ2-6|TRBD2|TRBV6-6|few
TGTGCCAGCATTCCTAGCGGGGGGGCCTCCCTCCTGACTTTC
CASIPSGGASLLTF
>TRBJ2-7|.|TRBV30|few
TGTGCCTGGAGAAGGCAGGGTCGCGACGAGCAGTACTTC
CAWRRQGRDEQYF
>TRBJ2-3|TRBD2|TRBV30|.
TGTGCCTGGAGTGTAGGGCGGGGGGGCACAGATACGCAGTATTTT
CAWSVGRGGTDTQYF
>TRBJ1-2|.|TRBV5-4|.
TGTGCCAGCAGCTTACAGGGAGTGAATGGCTACACCTTC
CASSLQGVNGYTF
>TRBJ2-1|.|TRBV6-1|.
TGTGCCAGCAGTGAAGCGGCCGGGGTCCCCTACAATGAGCAGTTCTTC
CASSEAAGVPYNEQFF
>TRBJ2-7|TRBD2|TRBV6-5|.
TGTGCCAGCAGTACCGGGACTAGTATGTACGAGCAGTACTTC
CASSTGTSMYEQYF
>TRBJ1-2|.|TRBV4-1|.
TGCGCCAGCAGCCTCGATCAGGGGCTGGACTATGGCTACACCTTC
CASSLDQGLDYGYTF
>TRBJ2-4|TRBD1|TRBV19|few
TGTGCCAGTAGTTACGGACAGGGACTAGCCAAAAACATTCAGTACTTC
CASSYGQGLAKNIQYF